The source of this T cell receptor (beta chain) is a study of shared clonotypes between healthy human individuals. It was 150 to 250 ng DNA, approximately 28,000 T cell genomes, that sorted-subset replicate PCRs used. As handled by the study authors: Filtering of immunoSEQ junctional sequences could not match full-length read filtering. TCRdb's table, derived via immunoSEQ multiplex PCR, lists solely in-frame clones and lacks some. D and trimming were read from the DNA, whereas the V and J calls and clone size are those reported in that table. The data hold roughly 2.6 million clones, with roughly 92% observed a single time. The length of the CDR3 is 13 residues. The trim removed 2 bases at V and 2 bases at J, leaving 2 bases unmatched. Per germline, CDR1 GTSNPN and CDR2 SVGIG (reference sequence). The investigators split CD4+ cells into a CD45RA+ naive subset and a CD45RA-negative memory subset.

This clonotype was sampled from a man between 18 and 29 years old in good health. This rearrangement joins TRBV30 to TRBJ2-7; TRBD2 aligns across 8 bases. Sequences were obtained from naive CD4+ T cells sorted from blood. Subset meaning: CD45RA+ positively selected. This CDR3 reads CAWSYSGTYEQYF. In DNA form, the CDR3 reads TGTGCCTGGAGTTATAGCGGGACCTACGAGCAGTACTTC.